Sequencing of this TCR beta chain was carried out in a study of blood T cell repertoires in COVID-19. Study in general: The samples span acute and convalescent COVID-19 from the United States, Italy and Spain.

The authors' processing: How many nucleated cells were present was estimated from reference gene primer amplification. TCRdb's copy holds only in-frame clones and misses some; the assay was immunoSEQ multiplex PCR. V and J calls and clone size are copied from that table; D and trimming were computed from the DNA. The table includes about 120,000 clones, around 87% detected once. CDR1 is LNHDA and CDR2 is SQIVND in the germline V gene (reference sequence). V lost 4 bases and J lost 9, with 16 bases in between. This CDR3 is built from 15 residues. The receptor was derived from a woman in her 70s with acute or convalescent COVID-19. The chain links TRBV19 to TRBJ1-6, with D perhaps matching TRBD1 (6 bases). Sequenced: peripheral blood. The CDR3 DNA is TGTGCCAGTAGTAGAAACAGGGATGCTTCTTCACCCCTCCACTTT. Encoded protein: CASSRNRDASSPLHF.